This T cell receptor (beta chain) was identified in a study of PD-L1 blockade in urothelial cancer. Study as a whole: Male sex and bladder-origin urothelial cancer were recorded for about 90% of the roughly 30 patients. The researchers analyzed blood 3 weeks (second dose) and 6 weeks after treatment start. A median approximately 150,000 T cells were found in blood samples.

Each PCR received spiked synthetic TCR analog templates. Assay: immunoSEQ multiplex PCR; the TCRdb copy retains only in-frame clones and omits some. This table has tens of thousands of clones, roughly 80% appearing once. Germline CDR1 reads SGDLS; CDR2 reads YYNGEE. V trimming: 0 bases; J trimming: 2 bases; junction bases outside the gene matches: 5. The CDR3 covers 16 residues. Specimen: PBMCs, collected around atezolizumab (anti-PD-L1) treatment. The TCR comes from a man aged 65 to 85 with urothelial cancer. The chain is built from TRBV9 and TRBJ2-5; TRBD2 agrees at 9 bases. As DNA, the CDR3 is TGTGCCAGCAGCGTAGGGGCAGCGGGGGGACAAGAGACCCAGTACTTC. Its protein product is CASSVGAAGGQETQYF.